The 27 T cell receptor beta chains below were found in one sample sequenced in a study of CD8+ T cells in alopecia areata. Extraction and reverse transcription of RNA yielded cDNA as the sequencing template. Profiled with immunoSEQ multiplex PCR; TCRdb holds only in-frame clones, not every one. The sample has 90,000 to 100,000 clones, around 55% seen once. The treatment denotes: oral pan-JAK inhibitor, 5-10 mg twice daily. The specimen comprised CD8+ T cells sorted from blood, sampled at week 4, from a patient treated with tofacitinib. These receptors were collected from a human donor with alopecia areata.

This clone was observed a single time. J is TRBJ1-2 and V is TRBV5-1; D gene uncertain. This CDR3 has 15 residues. Germline values: CDR1 SGHRS, CDR2 YFSETQ. The V end was cut by 0 bases, the J end by 4 bases, with 13 bases between. The CDR3 nucleotides are TGCGCCAGCAGCTTGGAGGCGGCCCGTTCCTATGGCTACACCTTC. It codes for CASSLEAARSYGYTF.

This clone was found a few times. CDR3 in amino acids: CSVERPSTDTQYF. CDR3 in DNA: TGCAGCGTTGAAAGGCCTAGCACAGATACGCAGTATTTT. The chain is built from TRBV29-1 and TRBJ2-3; no definite D call. The CDR3 contains 13 residues. The V end was cut by 2 bases, the J end by 0 bases, with 6 bases between. Germline values: CDR1 SQVTM, CDR2 ANQGSEA.

The rearrangement uses TRBV11-2 and TRBJ1-2; 7 bases line up with TRBD1. Trimming cost V 5 bases and J 7 bases; bases outside gene matches: 10. The CDR3 sequence is 14 residues long. Germline CDR1 reads SGHAT; CDR2 reads FQNNGV. The CDR3: CASSPRDSGRGYTF. CDR3 bases: TGTGCCAGCAGCCCCCGGGACAGTGGCCGTGGCTACACCTTC. Supplemented by reference TRBV11-2 and TRBJ1-2, the full variable domain reads EAGVAQSPRYKIIEKRQSVAFWCNPISGHATLYWYQQILGQGPKLLIQFQNNGVVDDSQLPKDRFSAERLKGVDSTLKIQPAKLEDSAVYLCASSPRDSGRGYTFGSGTRLTVV.

This clone was detected only a few times. The genes are TRBV10-3 and TRBJ2-2; 11 bases map to TRBD2. The J segment lost 2 bases and the V segment lost 2 bases, leaving 1 base of the junction unmatched. CDR3 length: 16 amino acids. CDR1 is ENHRY and CDR2 is SYGVKD in the germline V gene. The CDR3 DNA follows: TGTGCCATCAGTGAGACTAGCGGGGGTAACACCGGGGAGCTGTTTTTT. This codes for CAISETSGGNTGELFF.

This clone was counted between two and nine times. The CDR3 bases are TGCAGCGTTGCCCCTGTCCTCGCCTACGAGCAGTACTTC. Its protein product is CSVAPVLAYEQYF. The V and J genes are TRBV29-1 and TRBJ2-7; D is undetermined. V lost 4 bases and J lost 2, with 12 bases in between. Germline CDR1 and CDR2: SQVTM and ANQGSEA. The CDR3 consists of 13 residues.

This clone showed up just a few times. The gene calls are TRBV29-1 and TRBJ2-7; the match to TRBD2 covers 12 bases. This CDR3 spans 15 amino acids. V dropped 5 bases and J dropped 0; count of bases not matched to a gene: 5. CDR1 and CDR2 from the germline V gene are SQVTM and ANQGSEA. Written as DNA, the CDR3 is TGCAGCGTTAGGACTAGCGGGACGATCTCCTACGAGCAGTACTTC. This codes for CSVRTSGTISYEQYF.

This chain joins TRBV7-9 and TRBJ2-1; a weak D match, TRBD2 (5 bases). V gave up 3 bases and J gave up 14 bases, with 14 bases separating them. The germline V gene has CDR1 SEHNR and CDR2 FQNEAQ (reference sequence). CDR3 size: 12 residues. CDR3 DNA sequence: TGTGCCAGCAGCTTCTCCTCCAGCGGAAAGTTCTTC. It is translated as CASSFSSSGKFF.

The chain links TRBV7-9 to TRBJ2-4; D gene ambiguous. Germline lookup yields CDR1 SEHNR and CDR2 FQNEAQ (reference sequence). The ends were cut back, 5 bases at V and 5 bases at J, with 7 bases in the middle. The CDR3 runs to 12 residues. The CDR3 nucleotides read TGTGCCAGCAGCCAACTACAAAACATTCAGTACTTC. Protein product: CASSQLQNIQYF.

The chain couples TRBV29-1 to TRBJ2-2, with no clear D. With 3 bases removed from V and 6 bases from J, the gap between germline ends came to 14 bases. Germline V lookup: CDR1 SQVTM, CDR2 ANQGSEA. The CDR3 runs 14 residues. The CDR3 coding sequence is TGCAGCGTTGAGAGTAGGGCTGCCGCCGGGGAGCTGTTTTTT. It translates to CSVESRAAAGELFF.

This clone was seen a handful of times. The V gene is TRBV7-9, the J gene TRBJ2-7, with 11 bases identical to TRBD2. Germline-derived CDR1 and CDR2 are SEHNR and FQNEAQ (reference sequence). The CDR3 loop spans 13 amino acids. With 0 bases clipped from V and 11 bases from J, the junction kept 3 bases outside the gene matches. CDR3 nucleotide sequence: TGTGCCAGCAGCTTAGCTGAACTAGCGGGAGAGTACTTC. Translated, it gives CASSLAELAGEYF.

This chain joins TRBV4-2 and TRBJ1-5; TRBD1 agrees at 7 bases. V shed 0 bases and J 6 bases; nucleotides not matched to a gene: 8. The CDR3 has 16 residues. CDR1 is LGHNA and CDR2 is YNFKEQ in the germline V gene. CDR3 sequence (DNA): TGTGCCAGCAGCCAAGATCATGAAGGGGGCCGTCAGCCCCAGCATTTT. It encodes CASSQDHEGGRQPQHF.

This chain links TRBV7-3 with TRBJ1-1; D might be TRBD1 (5 bases). The germline CDR1 and CDR2 sequences are SGHTA and FQGTGA. The CDR3 loop spans 15 amino acids. Trimming shortened V by 4 bases and J by 4 bases, and 16 bases separated the two germline ends. The CDR3 sequence is CASSSGPSGGTEAFF. The CDR3 coding sequence is TGTGCCAGCAGCTCGGGACCGTCGGGGGGCACTGAAGCTTTCTTT.

This clone was seen many times. The chain uses TRBV10-3 and TRBJ2-7; tentative D call: TRBD2 (6 bases). Germline V gives CDR1 ENHRY, CDR2 SYGVKD. V shed 0 bases and J shed 0 bases, with 6 bases lying between them. The CDR3 loop spans 14 amino acids. Written as DNA, the CDR3 is TGTGCCATCAGTGAGTCGGGGGGCTCCTACGAGCAGTACTTC. Its protein product is CAISESGGSYEQYF.

CDR3 DNA: TGTGCCAGCAGTGGGGGACAGGGGATCGCCTACGAGCAGTACTTC. The encoded protein is CASSGGQGIAYEQYF. The chain joins TRBV25-1 to TRBJ2-7; TRBD1 matches at 10 bases. Germline CDR1 reads MGHDK; CDR2 reads SYGVNS. V was pared by 4 bases and J by 2 bases, with 5 bases of the junction left unmatched. The CDR3 sequence is 15 residues long.

This clone was seen a few times. V gene TRBV18 combines with J gene TRBJ2-5; maybe TRBD1 (5 bases). The CDR3 sequence is 13 residues long. Germline V gives CDR1 KGHSH, CDR2 LQKENI. Trimming shortened V by 8 bases and J by 3 bases, and 13 bases separated the two germline ends. CDR3 region: CASNRQGKETQYF. In DNA, the CDR3 is TGTGCCAGCAACCGTCAGGGAAAAGAGACCCAGTACTTC.

This chain joins TRBV29-1 and TRBJ2-7, with D perhaps given as TRBD1 or TRBD2 (7 bases each). The V gene lost 3 bases and the J gene lost 1 base, with 19 bases spanning the gap. There are 16 residues in the CDR3. Germline loops: CDR1 SQVTM, CDR2 ANQGSEA. Here the CDR3 DNA reads TGCAGCGTTGACGGAGGGGGCGGGAGTAGTTCCTACGAGCAGTACTTC. This gives the protein CSVDGGGGSSSYEQYF.

The chain uses TRBV28 and TRBJ2-2, with D perhaps TRBD1 (7 bases). Trimming pared 6 bases from V and 4 bases from J, leaving 15 bases between. The CDR3 extends over 15 amino acids. Looked up from germline, CDR1 is MDHEN and CDR2 is SYDVKM. DNA for the CDR3: TGTGCCAGCAGAAGGAGACAGGGAGGCACCGGGGAGCTGTTTTTT. Its protein is CASRRRQGGTGELFF.

The rearrangement uses TRBV13 and TRBJ2-7; the match to TRBD2 covers 14 bases. The CDR3 is 16 residues long. CDR1 PRHDT and CDR2 FYEKMQ come from the germline V gene (reference sequence). V lost 4 bases and J lost 5; bases outside the gene matches: 7. CDR3 in DNA: TGTGCCAGCAGCTACCGGACTAGCGGGGGGAGGGACGAGCAGTACTTC. This codes for CASSYRTSGGRDEQYF.

V and J are TRBV7-6 and TRBJ2-7; TRBD2 might be the D (6 bases). In germline, CDR1 is SGHVS, CDR2 FNYEAQ. The CDR3 totals 15 residues. V lost 5 bases and J 6 bases, leaving 20 bases between the germline ends. CDR3 sequence (DNA): TGTGCCAGCAGCCATGGCCAGGACGGGAGACCCGAGCAGTACTTC. Translating gives CASSHGQDGRPEQYF.

V is TRBV28 and J is TRBJ2-7, with TRBD1 matching 8 bases. This CDR3 is 15 amino acids long. Germline V gene sequence: CDR1 MDHEN, CDR2 SYDVKM. The junction had 9 bases not matched to a gene; V was cut back by 6 bases and J by 2 bases. The CDR3 sequence is CASSSDRGATYEQYF. Written as DNA, the CDR3 is TGTGCCAGCAGCTCCGACAGGGGTGCAACCTACGAGCAGTACTTC.

This chain links TRBV7-2 with TRBJ2-7; D is uncertain. The CDR3 is 14 residues long. Per germline, CDR1 SGHTA and CDR2 FQGNSA. V was pared by 0 bases and J by 1 base, with 7 bases between. The CDR3 loop is CASSLAAGSYEQYF. CDR3 nucleotide sequence: TGTGCCAGCAGCTTAGCGGCCGGGTCCTACGAGCAGTACTTC.

This clone was seen only once. The chain employs TRBV7-6 and TRBJ2-7; 7 bases are a match to TRBD2. The germline CDR1 and CDR2 sequences are SGHVS and FNYEAQ. Germline trimming cut 5 bases from V and 5 bases from J; bases unmatched to any gene: 18. The CDR3 has 17 amino acids. CDR3 loop: CASSPGVAGALVDEQYF. The CDR3 DNA reads TGTGCCAGCAGCCCTGGGGTAGCGGGCGCTCTAGTAGACGAGCAGTACTTC. The full variable domain, completed using reference TRBV7-6 and TRBJ2-7, is GAGVSQSPRYKVTKRGQDVALRCDPISGHVSLYWYRQALGQGPEFLTYFNYEAQQDKSGLPNDRFSAERPEGSISTLTIQRTEQRDSAMYRCASSPGVAGALVDEQYFGPGTRLTVT.

The chain carries TRBV20-1 and TRBJ1-2; no clear D. V lost 5 bases, J lost 12 bases, and 16 bases lay in between. The germline gives CDR1 DFQATT, CDR2 SNEGSKA (reference sequence). The CDR3 has 11 residues. CDR3 nucleotide sequence: TGCAGTGCTCCCCTTGGACTTTCTGACACCTTC. This encodes CSAPLGLSDTF.

This clone was observed a handful of times. The chain carries TRBV7-7 and TRBJ2-5, with TRBD2 matching 8 bases. Trimming took 4 bases from V and 4 from J; bases not matched to a gene: 8. The CDR3 length is 15 residues. Germline CDR1 reads SSHAT; CDR2 reads FNYEAQ (reference sequence). CDR3 nucleotide sequence: TGTGCCAGCAGCTCCAGGTTCGGGGGGGCAGAGACCCAGTACTTC. Translated, it gives CASSSRFGGAETQYF.

This chain links TRBV29-1 with TRBJ2-7; D is unclear. V lost 7 bases and J 1 base, leaving 20 bases between the germline ends. The CDR3 extends over 15 amino acids. Germline CDR1 reads SQVTM; CDR2 reads ANQGSEA. The CDR3 nucleotides are TGCAGCGCCAGTCTCGTCTTTGGCAAGTCCTACGAGCAGTACTTC. Its translation: CSASLVFGKSYEQYF.

This clone was recorded a few times. The J gene is TRBJ2-5, the V gene TRBV29-1, with D perhaps matching TRBD1 (5 bases). The CDR3 spans 14 residues. Germline CDR1 and CDR2: SQVTM and ANQGSEA. V was pared by 4 bases and J by 3 bases, with 15 bases between. CDR3 bases: TGCAGCGTTGGCGACAGTGGGTTTGAAGAGACCCAGTACTTC. Translation: CSVGDSGFEETQYF.

CDR3 sequence reads: CASSPGGYQETQYF. The CDR3 coding sequence is TGTGCCAGCAGCCCCGGGGGGTACCAAGAGACCCAGTACTTC. This chain uses TRBV13 with TRBJ2-5; 7 bases map to TRBD2. Trimming removed 5 bases from V and 0 bases from J; junction bases left unmatched: 3. The germline CDR1 and CDR2 sequences are PRHDT and FYEKMQ (reference sequence). The CDR3 runs 14 residues.